These T cell receptor beta chains were read from a single sample in a study of Graves' ophthalmopathy and Graves' hyperthyroidism. TCRdb re-called the multiplex PCR reads through MiXCR, storing one row per CDR3 protein. The table has 240,000 or so distinct CDR3 sequences, around 42% seen once. The sequenced material came from peripheral blood. The receptors were sampled from an adult man with Graves' ophthalmopathy. CDR3s include the opening cysteine and the closing phenylalanine or tryptophan. D genes are given only for firm matches. Clone size is stated in some rows and not others, as once, few, many or a class when expanded.

>TRBJ2-5|TRBV19|.|TRBD2
CASSSTSGIQETQYF
TGTGCCAGTAGTTCGACTAGCGGGATCCAAGAGACCCAGTACTTC
>TRBJ2-7|TRBV6-4|.|.
CASSYSHAYEQYF
TGTGCCAGCAGTTACTCCCATGCCTACGAGCAGTACTTC
>TRBJ1-6|TRBV30|few|TRBD1
CAWSETGKSPLHF
TGTGCCTGGAGTGAGACAGGGAAATCACCCCTCCACTTT
>TRBJ1-5|TRBV24-1|few|.
CATSEKGGQQPQHF
TGTGCCACCAGTGAAAAAGGGGGGCAGCAGCCCCAGCATTTT
>TRBJ1-5|TRBV10-3|few|TRBD1
CASSATGNQPQHF
TGTGCCAGCAGTGCGACAGGGAATCAGCCCCAGCATTTT
>TRBJ2-5|TRBV4-1|.|TRBD2
CASSRNRDYQETQYF
TGCGCCAGCAGCCGGAACCGGGACTATCAAGAGACCCAGTACTTC
>TRBJ2-7|TRBV19|once|TRBD1
CASSTTPGQVYQQYF
TGTGCCAGTAGTACTACACCGGGACAGGTCTACCAGCAGTACTTC
>TRBJ2-7|TRBV7-9|few|.
CASSLAREGPQAEQYF
TGTGCCAGCAGCTTAGCGCGGGAAGGGCCTCAGGCCGAGCAGTACTTC
>TRBJ1-5|TRBV5-8|.|TRBD1
CASSPGTGDQPQHF
TGTGCCAGCAGCCCCGGGACAGGTGATCAGCCCCAGCATTTT
>TRBJ1-2|TRBV4-1|few|TRBD1
CASSPRQGSYGYTF
TGCGCCAGCAGCCCCCGACAGGGGAGCTATGGCTACACCTTC
>TRBJ1-1|TRBV10-3|.|.
CAIRPRGLAGGEAFF
TGTGCCATCAGACCCCGGGGGCTAGCGGGAGGTGAAGCTTTCTTT
>TRBJ1-5|TRBV5-1|once|.
CASSLGPHRANSNQPQHF
TGCGCCAGCAGCTTGGGACCCCACAGGGCGAATAGCAATCAGCCCCAGCATTTT
>TRBJ2-5|TRBV7-2|few|.
CASSYRLETQYF
TGTGCCAGCAGCTACCGACTTGAGACCCAGTACTTC
>TRBJ2-7|TRBV19|.|.
CASSTLGTDEQYF
TGTGCCAGTAGTACTCTGGGGACGGACGAGCAGTACTTC
>TRBJ1-1|TRBV7-9|.|.
CASRQGYHNTEAFF
TGTGCCAGCAGGCAGGGTTACCACAACACTGAAGCTTTCTTT
>TRBJ2-7|TRBV5-4|few|TRBD2
CASSFGASGRYEQYF
TGTGCCAGCAGCTTCGGGGCTAGCGGGAGGTACGAGCAGTACTTC
>TRBJ1-4|TRBV29-1|many|.
CSVESQNEKLFF
TGCAGCGTTGAATCCCAAAATGAAAAACTGTTTTTT
>TRBJ1-5|TRBV7-2|few|.
CASSLVRGGQPQHF
TGTGCCAGCAGCTTAGTCCGGGGAGGCCAGCCCCAGCATTTT
>TRBJ1-2|TRBV6-2/TRBV6-3|.|.
CASSASSQANYGYTF
TGTGCCAGCAGTGCTTCAAGTCAGGCAAACTATGGCTACACCTTC
>TRBJ1-2|TRBV2|.|.
CASSEMGGSGGYTF
TGTGCCAGCAGTGAAATGGGTGGTAGCGGGGGCTACACCTTC
>TRBJ1-1|TRBV7-6|.|.
CASSLAGSVTEAFF
TGTGCCAGCAGCTTAGCCGGGTCAGTCACTGAAGCTTTCTTT
>TRBJ1-6|TRBV19|.|TRBD1
CASTLTGHSPLHF
TGTGCCAGTACCTTGACAGGGCATTCACCCCTCCACTTT
>TRBJ2-7|TRBV2|few|TRBD1
CASNPDRLVYEQYF
TGTGCCAGCAACCCGGACAGGTTGGTGTACGAGCAGTACTTC
>TRBJ2-2|TRBV7-3|once|.
CASSGGGHSTGELFF
TGTGCCAGCAGTGGGGGGGGCCACAGCACCGGGGAGCTGTTTTTT
>TRBJ1-5|TRBV24-1|few|TRBD1
CATSETRGQGQPQHF
TGTGCCACCAGTGAGACCAGGGGGCAGGGTCAGCCCCAGCATTTT
>TRBJ1-6|TRBV9|few|.
CASSPEDDSPLHF
TGTGCCAGCAGTCCTGAGGACGATTCACCCCTCCACTTT
>TRBJ1-1|TRBV2|.|TRBD1
CASRDNDRALNTEAFF
TGTGCCAGCAGGGACAACGACAGGGCCCTGAACACTGAAGCTTTCTTT
>TRBJ1-4|TRBV9|.|TRBD1
CASSANRGPQPNEKLFF
TGTGCCAGCAGCGCCAACAGGGGCCCACAACCTAATGAAAAACTGTTTTTT
>TRBJ1-1|TRBV5-1|.|.
CASSSQELNTEAFF
TGCGCCAGCAGCTCACAGGAGTTGAACACTGAAGCTTTCTTT
>TRBJ1-1|TRBV9|few|.
CASSWGEGTEAFF
TGTGCCAGCAGTTGGGGCGAGGGCACTGAAGCTTTCTTT